The 15 T cell receptor beta chains given below trace back to one sample, sequenced in a study of T-cell reconstitution after alpha-beta-depleted transplantation in children. Unique molecular identifiers featured in how the TCRbeta library was prepared. TCRdb passed the PCR reads through MiXCR, listing each CDR3 protein once. The sample shows some 200,000 distinct CDR3 sequences, 9.5% to 13% of them seen only once. The sample in question was PBMCs, obtained before TCRalphabeta/CD19-depleted stem cell transplant. The origin of the receptors is a child younger than two with acute myeloid leukemia, due to receive a stem cell transplant.

This clonotype was recorded many times. The chain carries TRBV9 and TRBJ2-7; 7 bases map to TRBD2. Germline V gene data show CDR1 as SGDLS and CDR2 as YYNGEE. The CDR3 covers 16 residues. V trimming: 3 bases; J trimming: 1 base; junction bases outside the gene matches: 10. CDR3 bases: TGTGCCAGCAGCGCGGCCGGGTTAGCGGGTTCCTACGAGCAGTACTTC. Protein sequence: CASSAAGLAGSYEQYF.

The chain links TRBV5-4 to TRBJ2-5; 8 nucleotides align to TRBD1. Germline values: CDR1 SGHNT, CDR2 YYREEE (reference sequence). This CDR3 is 15 amino acids long. The junction had 7 bases not matched to a gene; V was cut back by 2 bases and J by 4 bases. Written as DNA, the CDR3 is TGTGCCAGCAGCTTAAACAGGGGGAGGAGAGAGACCCAGTACTTC. It specifies CASSLNRGRRETQYF.

J is TRBJ2-7 and V is TRBV11-2; D unresolved. CDR3 length: 14 residues. Germline CDR1 SGHAT, CDR2 FQNNGV. V lost 5 bases and J 3 bases, leaving 14 bases between the germline ends. The CDR3 protein is CASSERRRFYEQYF. The CDR3 DNA reads as TGTGCCAGCAGCGAACGCCGCAGGTTCTACGAGCAGTACTTC.

This clonotype was counted many times. The genes are TRBV5-5 and TRBJ2-3; TRBD1 is a possible D gene (6 bases). The CDR3 has 14 amino acids. Trimming stripped 5 bases from V and 0 bases from J, with 10 bases between. Germline V gives CDR1 SGHKS, CDR2 YYEKEE (reference sequence). CDR3 residues: CASRQGQSTDTQYF. Here the CDR3 DNA reads TGTGCCAGCAGACAAGGACAGAGCACAGATACGCAGTATTTT.

This clonotype was seen ten or more times. The chain links TRBV5-1 to TRBJ2-7; 14 positions agree with TRBD2. CDR1 and CDR2 from the germline V gene are SGHRS and YFSETQ. Germline trimming cut 2 bases from V and 0 bases from J; bases unmatched to any gene: 7. The CDR3 spans 18 residues. CDR3 coding DNA: TGCGCCAGCAGCTTTGGACTAGCGGGGGGTCCCAGCTCCTACGAGCAGTACTTC. It encodes CASSFGLAGGPSSYEQYF.

This clonotype was detected a few times. An end of the junction does not agree with germline; a read error may underlie this. The chain has TRBV30 and TRBJ1-1, with a tentative D call TRBD1 (5 bases). The CDR3 runs to 13 residues. Germline V gene sequence: CDR1 GTSNPN, CDR2 SVGIG (reference sequence). Here the CDR3 DNA reads TGTGCCTGGAGTGTGCAGGGCGACACTGAAGCTTCCTTT. Residues: CAWSVQGDTEASF.

This clonotype was picked up many times. CDR3 bases: TGCGCCAGCAGAAACGCACCGGGACAGTTCTACAATGAGCAGTTCTTC. It yields the protein CASRNAPGQFYNEQFF. This chain uses TRBV5-1 with TRBJ2-1, with 7 bases matching TRBD1. Losses at the gene ends were 5 bases for V and 3 bases for J; bases not matched to a gene: 11. CDR1 and CDR2 (germline): SGHRS, YFSETQ. The CDR3 has 16 amino acids.

This clonotype appeared many times. This chain connects TRBV20-1 to TRBJ1-3, with D uncertain. Germline values: CDR1 DFQATT, CDR2 SNEGSKA (reference sequence). The length of the CDR3 is 15 residues. V was clipped by 1 base and J by 0 bases, with 10 bases between them. CDR3 sequence reads: CSARAVSSSGNTIYF. DNA for the CDR3: TGCAGTGCTAGAGCGGTATCGAGCTCTGGAAACACCATATATTTT.

On this clonotype: This sequence may be a read error, since a much larger clone differs from it by one base. The chain carries TRBV6-6 and TRBJ2-5; 7 bases align to TRBD2. CDR1 is MNHNY, CDR2 SVGAGI, per germline (reference sequence). The CDR3 loop spans 13 amino acids. V lost 8 bases, J lost 1 base, and 4 bases stayed unmatched. CDR3 DNA: TGTGCCAGCCGGCTAGCGGCCCAAGAGACCCAGTACTTC. Its protein is CASRLAAQETQYF.

This clonotype was recorded at least ten times. The rearrangement uses TRBV24-1 and TRBJ2-3; 7 bases line up with TRBD2. V gave up 1 base and J gave up 2 bases; unmatched junction bases: 2. The CDR3 covers 15 residues. Per germline, CDR1 KGHDR and CDR2 SFDVKD. In DNA form, the CDR3 reads TGTGCCACCAGTGATTTAAGCGGGATCACAGATACGCAGTATTTT. Amino acid sequence: CATSDLSGITDTQYF.

At least ten counts were recorded for this clonotype. The chain couples TRBV6-2 or TRBV6-3 to TRBJ2-1; D could derive from TRBD1 or TRBD2 (5 bases each). The V and J ends lost 2 bases and 3 bases respectively, with 11 bases between them. The CDR3 length is 15 residues. Per germline, CDR1 MNHEY and CDR2 SVGEGT. CDR3 nucleotides: TGTGCCAGCAGTTACAGGGACGCTTTCTACAATGAGCAGTTCTTC. This gives the protein CASSYRDAFYNEQFF.

A few counts support this clonotype. J is TRBJ2-5 and V is TRBV12-2; the table gives TRBD1 as D, unverified against the DNA. TRBV12-2 is noted as a pseudogene. The CDR3 loop spans 19 amino acids. CDR3 bases: TGTGCAAGTCGCCGCCTCAGGGGGCTCCCATTGACGGTCCAAGAGACCCAGTACTTC. Residues: CASRRLRGLPLTVQETQYF.

This clonotype was recorded many times. This chain links TRBV10-3 with TRBJ2-2; 7 bases are shared with TRBD1. Germline V gives CDR1 ENHRY, CDR2 SYGVKD. Trimming took 5 bases from V and 7 from J; bases not matched to a gene: 4. CDR3 size: 13 residues. The CDR3 reads CAISTGAGGELFF. In nucleotides, the CDR3 is TGTGCCATCAGTACAGGGGCTGGCGGGGAGCTGTTTTTT.

This clonotype showed up many times. CDR3: CASRRGMGTDTQYF. The CDR3 coding sequence is TGTGCCAGCAGGCGGGGGATGGGCACAGATACGCAGTATTTT. The chain recombines TRBV3-1 with TRBJ2-3; 7 bases fit TRBD2. CDR1 is LGHDT, CDR2 YNNKEL, per germline (reference sequence). The J segment lost 1 base and the V segment lost 6 bases, leaving 4 bases of the junction unmatched. This CDR3 spans 14 amino acids.

Notes on this clonotype: The junction departs from the called germline gene at one end, perhaps through a read error. The chain couples TRBV12-3 or TRBV12-4 to TRBJ2-4, with D unclear. The CDR3 has 15 amino acids. CDR3 nucleotide sequence: TGTGCCAGCAGTTTATCGGTAATAGCCAAAAACATTGAGTACTTC. Its translation is CASSLSVIAKNIEYF.